Below, 30 T cell receptor beta chains from the same sample are listed, as sequenced in a study of blood T cell repertoires in COVID-19. The method was immunoSEQ multiplex PCR; TCRdb's version includes in-frame clones alone and lacks a portion of them. The table shows about 70,000 clones, with roughly 85% occurring only once. Sequencing was performed on peripheral blood. These receptors were collected from a woman older than 75 with active or convalescent COVID-19.

The chain has TRBV28 and TRBJ2-5, with 14 positions matching TRBD2. Germline V lookup: CDR1 MDHEN, CDR2 SYDVKM. There are 20 residues in the CDR3. V dropped 2 bases and J dropped 6; count of bases not matched to a gene: 17. Here the CDR3 reads CASSLRWLGLAGELGKTQYF. In DNA, the CDR3 is TGTGCCAGCAGTTTAAGATGGTTGGGACTAGCGGGGGAGTTGGGGAAGACCCAGTACTTC.

The J gene is TRBJ1-5, the V gene TRBV19; 7 nucleotides align to TRBD1. J gave up 5 bases and V 3 bases, and 4 bases lay outside the gene matches. Germline V lookup: CDR1 LNHDA, CDR2 SQIVND (reference sequence). This CDR3 comprises 14 residues. In nucleotides, the CDR3 is TGTGCCAGTAGTATGGGACAGCTACATCAGCCCCAGCATTTT. It specifies CASSMGQLHQPQHF.

The rearrangement links TRBV6-5 to TRBJ2-7, with D perhaps TRBD1 (5 bases). Trimming pared 5 bases from V and 2 bases from J, leaving 7 bases between. Germline CDR1 and CDR2: MNHEY and SVGAGI. The CDR3 is 12 amino acids. CDR3: CASSQGTYEQYF. The CDR3 coding sequence is TGTGCCAGCAGTCAGGGAACCTACGAGCAGTACTTC.

V and J are TRBV5-8 and TRBJ2-7; 7 positions agree with TRBD1. CDR1 is SGHTS and CDR2 is YDEGEE in the germline V gene. The CDR3 length is 14 residues. V lost 2 bases, J lost 0 bases, and 2 bases stayed unmatched. The CDR3 sequence: CASSLQGSSYEQYF. CDR3 DNA sequence: TGTGCCAGCAGCTTACAGGGGTCCTCCTACGAGCAGTACTTC.

The chain joins TRBV11-2 to TRBJ1-5, with D tentatively TRBD1 (5 bases). The CDR3 extends over 16 amino acids. Between the trimmed V and J ends, which lost 3 bases and 0 bases, there was a span of 12 bases. The V gene's germline CDR1 is SGHAT and CDR2 FQNNGV. DNA for the CDR3: TGTGCCAGCAGCTTGAAAACAGGAGCTAGCAATCAGCCCCAGCATTTT. Translating gives CASSLKTGASNQPQHF.

The gene calls are TRBV7-6 and TRBJ2-3; D might be TRBD2 (5 bases). The CDR3 runs 15 residues. The germline V gene encodes CDR1 SGHVS and CDR2 FNYEAQ. With 5 bases removed from V and 2 bases from J, the gap between germline ends came to 14 bases. The CDR3 sequence: CASSPRGTPTDTQYF. DNA of the CDR3: TGTGCCAGCAGCCCCCGGGGTACGCCCACAGATACGCAGTATTTT.

This clone appeared a single time. The rearrangement joins TRBV3-1 (or the pseudogene TRBV3-2) to TRBJ1-5; unclear D gene. Deletions cut 1 base from V and 5 bases from J, with 6 bases between. Germline V gene lookup returns CDR1 LGHDT and CDR2 YNNKEL (reference sequence). The CDR3 consists of 13 residues. As DNA, the CDR3 is TGTGCCAGCAGCCAAGTCAGGCATCAGCCCCAGCATTTT. This codes for CASSQVRHQPQHF.

The chain uses TRBV10-3 and TRBJ2-1; 9 bases agree with TRBD2. This CDR3 is built from 16 residues. V gave up 6 bases and J gave up 1 base; unmatched junction bases: 7. CDR1 is ENHRY and CDR2 is SYGVKD in the germline V gene. CDR3 amino acids: CAISAPTSGSYNEQFF. For the CDR3, the DNA is TGTGCCATCAGCGCCCCTACTAGCGGGTCCTACAATGAGCAGTTCTTC.

The CDR3 sequence is CASSQVRGNTIYF. CDR3 coding DNA: TGTGCCAGCAGCCAAGTGCGTGGAAACACCATATATTTT. The chain recombines TRBV3-1 (or the pseudogene TRBV3-2) with TRBJ1-3, with D uncertain. Germline assignment: CDR1 LGHDT and CDR2 YNNKEL (reference sequence). The V end lost 1 base, the J end lost 3 bases, and 4 bases lay between the germline ends. This CDR3 spans 13 amino acids.

This clone was seen more than once but under ten times. This chain joins TRBV4-3 and TRBJ2-2, with D possibly being TRBD2 (6 bases). CDR1 is LGHNA, CDR2 YSLEER, per germline. Trimming pared 0 bases from V and 1 base from J, leaving 18 bases between. The CDR3 spans 19 residues. The CDR3 DNA follows: TGCGCCAGCAGCCAAGAGGCGCTAACTCGGGGGTGGAACACCGGGGAGCTGTTTTTT. Translated, it gives CASSQEALTRGWNTGELFF.

The rearrangement links TRBV2 to TRBJ1-2, with a tentative D call TRBD1 (5 bases). V lost 7 bases to trimming and J lost 5 bases, with 14 bases between them. The CDR3 spans 13 residues. The germline CDR1 and CDR2 sequences are SNHLY and FYNNEI. CDR3 sequence: CASNSPRQYGYTF. The CDR3 DNA reads as TGTGCCAGCAACTCACCCCGACAGTATGGCTACACCTTC. The whole variable domain, filled in from reference TRBV2 and TRBJ1-2, reads EPEVTQTPSHQVTQMGQEVILRCVPISNHLYFYWYRQILGQKVEFLVSFYNNEISEKSEIFDDQFSVERPDGSNFTLKIRSTKLEDSAMYFCASNSPRQYGYTFGSGTRLTVV.

The chain links TRBV7-9 to TRBJ1-4; TRBD1 might be the D (6 bases). V lost 5 bases, J lost 7 bases, and 14 bases lay in between. There are 14 residues in the CDR3. CDR1 and CDR2 (germline): SEHNR, FQNEAQ (reference sequence). This CDR3 is CASSPTGMGEKLFF. DNA for the CDR3: TGTGCCAGCAGCCCCACAGGGATGGGTGAAAAACTGTTTTTT.

This chain uses TRBV4-3 with TRBJ1-5; D unclear. Germline V gene lookup returns CDR1 LGHNA and CDR2 YSLEER. This CDR3 has 15 amino acids. Deletions cut 0 bases from V and 7 bases from J, with 13 bases between. The CDR3 loop is CASSQDRSGGQPQHF. CDR3 DNA sequence: TGCGCCAGCAGCCAAGATCGGAGCGGAGGACAGCCCCAGCATTTT.

This chain links TRBV5-4 with TRBJ1-4; perhaps TRBD1 as D (6 bases). Trimming removed 4 bases at V and 8 bases at J, with 15 bases between. CDR3 length: 14 amino acids. CDR1 is SGHNT, CDR2 YYREEE, per germline (reference sequence). CDR3: CASSRGQPTEKLFF. The CDR3 DNA is TGTGCCAGCAGCCGAGGACAGCCGACCGAAAAACTGTTTTTT.

V is TRBV10-3 and J is TRBJ2-1, with D possibly being TRBD2 (5 bases). The ends were cut back, 9 bases at V and 5 bases at J, with 14 bases in the middle. From germline, CDR1 is ENHRY and CDR2 SYGVKD. This CDR3 has 13 amino acids. CDR3 DNA sequence: TGTGCCATTGGACTGAATATCGACAATGAGCAGTTCTTC. Translation gives CAIGLNIDNEQFF.

This rearrangement joins TRBV15 to TRBJ1-2, with a tentative D call TRBD1 (5 bases). Looked up from germline, CDR1 is LNHNV and CDR2 is YYDKDF (reference sequence). There are 14 residues in the CDR3. V shed 5 bases and J shed 7 bases, with 17 bases lying between them. The CDR3 loop reads CATSGFQGIGGYTF. The CDR3 nucleotides read TGTGCCACCAGCGGCTTTCAGGGCATAGGTGGCTACACCTTC.

The rearrangement uses TRBV6-2 or TRBV6-3 and TRBJ1-5; D ambiguous. The V and J ends lost 3 bases and 7 bases respectively, with 13 bases between them. The CDR3 sequence is 14 residues long. Germline V gene sequence: CDR1 MNHEY, CDR2 SVGEGT. This chain's CDR3 is CASSYTTVSQPQHF. The CDR3 DNA reads TGTGCCAGCAGTTATACCACAGTATCCCAGCCCCAGCATTTT.

The chain is built from TRBV28 and TRBJ2-5; a weak D match, TRBD2 (6 bases). V lost 2 bases and J lost 1, with 11 bases in between. CDR1 is MDHEN and CDR2 is SYDVKM in the germline V gene. The CDR3 length is 15 residues. This chain's CDR3 is CASSLGGATQETQYF. CDR3 nucleotide sequence: TGTGCCAGCAGTTTAGGCGGGGCGACCCAAGAGACCCAGTACTTC.

The chain is built from TRBV9 and TRBJ1-4, with D hard to call. V was shortened by 0 bases and J by 4 bases, with 13 bases between the two germline ends. Germline V lookup: CDR1 SGDLS, CDR2 YYNGEE. The CDR3 has 16 residues. Written as DNA, the CDR3 is TGTGCCAGCAGCGTAGGGGAAGGGAGAAATAATGAAAAACTGTTTTTT. Protein: CASSVGEGRNNEKLFF. Variable domain in full (rest from reference TRBV9 and TRBJ1-4): DSGVTQTPKHLITATGQRVTLRCSPRSGDLSVYWYQQSLDQGLQFLIQYYNGEERAKGNILERFSAQQFPDLHSELNLSSLELGDSALYFCASSVGEGRNNEKLFFGSGTQLSVL.

In DNA form, the CDR3 reads TGTGCCAGCAGCCCCTCCGGGACTAGCTCCTACGAGCAGTACTTC. This gives the protein CASSPSGTSSYEQYF. V is TRBV6-5 and J is TRBJ2-7, with TRBD2 identical over 8 bases. The V gene end was trimmed by 6 bases and the J gene end by 0 bases; junction bases not matched to a gene: 7. The CDR3 has 15 residues. The germline V gene encodes CDR1 MNHEY and CDR2 SVGAGI.

This clone was seen only once. This chain links TRBV12-5 with TRBJ2-1; a possible D gene is TRBD2 (6 bases). The CDR3 sequence is 13 residues long. Germline V lookup: CDR1 LGHNT, CDR2 FRNRAP. V lost 2 bases to trimming and J lost 5 bases, with 7 bases between them. In DNA form, the CDR3 reads TGTGCTAGTGGTTTGCCGGGAGACAATGAGCAGTTCTTC. Protein product: CASGLPGDNEQFF.

The table lists this clone with a few counts. The rearrangement links TRBV19 to TRBJ1-2; D is perhaps TRBD1 (6 bases). Trimming cost V 7 bases and J 1 base, with 22 bases left between them. The CDR3 totals 17 residues. CDR1 and CDR2 (germline): LNHDA, SQIVND (reference sequence). The CDR3 loop reads CASTPEGRGDLNYGYTF. In DNA form, the CDR3 reads TGTGCCAGTACCCCCGAGGGCAGGGGAGACCTTAACTATGGCTACACCTTC. Combining the CDR3 with reference TRBV19 and TRBJ1-2 gives the whole variable domain DGGITQSPKYLFRKEGQNVTLSCEQNLNHDAMYWYRQDPGQGLRLIYYSQIVNDFQKGDIAEGYSVSREKKESFPLTVTSAQKNPTAFYLCASTPEGRGDLNYGYTFGSGTRLTVV.

This rearrangement joins TRBV11-1 to TRBJ2-1, with D possibly matching TRBD2 (6 bases). CDR3 length equals 15 residues. Trimming stripped 5 bases from V and 0 bases from J, with 11 bases between. Germline values: CDR1 SGHAT, CDR2 FQDESV (reference sequence). CDR3 residues: CASSRAGSSYNEQFF. For the CDR3, the DNA is TGTGCCAGCAGCCGTGCGGGGAGCTCCTACAATGAGCAGTTCTTC.

The rearrangement links TRBV7-2 to TRBJ2-5, with 10 bases that match TRBD2. Germline V lookup: CDR1 SGHTA, CDR2 FQGNSA. The CDR3 length is 17 residues. J was trimmed by 1 base and V by 4 bases; bases with no gene match: 9. Here the CDR3 DNA reads TGTGCCAGCAGCTCGAGCGGGCTAGCGGGGGTCCAAGAGACCCAGTACTTC. Its translation is CASSSSGLAGVQETQYF.

V usage is TRBV6-5 and J usage is TRBJ1-1; 7 bases align to TRBD1. The trim removed 2 bases at V and 8 bases at J, leaving 11 bases unmatched. The length of the CDR3 is 15 residues. Germline loops: CDR1 MNHEY, CDR2 SVGAGI. This chain's CDR3 is CASSYSTLTGMEAFF. The DNA for the CDR3 is TGTGCCAGCAGTTACAGCACTCTGACAGGGATGGAAGCTTTCTTT.

The V and J genes are TRBV29-1 and TRBJ2-7; TRBD1 matches at 9 bases. The germline CDR1 and CDR2 sequences are SQVTM and ANQGSEA. V shed 7 bases and J 4 bases; nucleotides not matched to a gene: 14. The CDR3 runs 15 residues. CDR3 in amino acids: CSASGWDREGYEQYF. The CDR3 nucleotides are TGCAGCGCCTCCGGATGGGACAGGGAGGGGTACGAGCAGTACTTC.

The genes are TRBV30 and TRBJ1-6, with D unclear. Trimming pared 0 bases from V and 7 bases from J, leaving 13 bases between. CDR3 length equals 15 residues. CDR1 and CDR2 from the germline V gene are GTSNPN and SVGIG (reference sequence). Here the CDR3 reads CAWSVVLMGNSPLHF. Written as DNA, the CDR3 is TGTGCCTGGAGTGTAGTTCTTATGGGCAATTCACCCCTCCACTTT.

The CDR3: CASSMSWGTESFNQPQHF. The CDR3, as DNA: TGTGCCAGTAGTATGAGTTGGGGGACAGAGTCCTTCAATCAGCCCCAGCATTTT. The genes are TRBV19 and TRBJ1-5, with 7 bases aligning to TRBD1. There are 18 residues in the CDR3. CDR1 and CDR2 from the germline V gene are LNHDA and SQIVND (reference sequence). V dropped 3 bases and J dropped 3; count of bases not matched to a gene: 14.

The gene calls are TRBV19 and TRBJ2-2, with D possibly matching TRBD2 (5 bases). The length of the CDR3 is 16 residues. Germline CDR1 is LNHDA and CDR2 is SQIVND (reference sequence). The V end lost 5 bases, the J end lost 7 bases, and 20 bases lay between the germline ends. In DNA form, the CDR3 reads TGTGCCAGTAGTCCCCCTTTAAGAGGGTTGGGCGGGGAGCTGTTTTTT. Translated: CASSPPLRGLGGELFF.

The sample holds a few counts of this clone. V and J are TRBV19 and TRBJ1-2; D possibly corresponds to TRBD1 (6 bases). V gave up 3 bases and J gave up 7 bases, with 15 bases separating them. This CDR3 is built from 14 residues. Germline CDR1 and CDR2: LNHDA and SQIVND (reference sequence). The CDR3 is CASSIWTANPGYTF. The CDR3 DNA is TGTGCCAGTAGTATTTGGACAGCTAATCCTGGCTACACCTTC.